The rows below give T cell receptor beta chains drawn from one sample of a study of T cell repertoires in cytomegalovirus infection. Each CDR3 protein gets one entry after TCRdb re-called the reads with MiXCR. The data show nearly 650,000 distinct CDR3 sequences, with around 24% seen just once and roughly 8% held by the top ten. Sequenced material: CD8+ T cells from PBMCs. Every receptor here comes from a human donor in good health (CMV status not recorded). Some clones in this sample may be carry-over from other donors' samples. CDR3s include the opening cysteine and the closing phenylalanine or tryptophan. Fields, in order: J gene, V gene, clone size, D gene, CDR3 DNA, CDR3 protein. The D gene is left open where the match is weak. Clone size, where shown, is once, few, many, or a class for clones that have expanded.

TRBJ1-1 | TRBV12-3/TRBV12-4 | NA | NA | TGTGCCAGCAGCCCCGAGACAGATCGGACTGAAGCTTTCTTT | CASSPETDRTEAFF
TRBJ2-7 | TRBV28 | few | NA | TGTGCCAGCAGTCTCCTTAAAGGGTCGGGGGGCCAATACGAGCAGTACTTC | CASSLLKGSGGQYEQYF
TRBJ1-1 | TRBV7-9 | many | TRBD1 | TGTGCCAGCAGCAAGGACAGGGTAGGGAACACTGAAGCTTTCTTT | CASSKDRVGNTEAFF
TRBJ1-4 | TRBV28 | many | TRBD1 | TGTGCCAGCAGTCCCGACGGGACAGTCGATAGGGAAAAACTGTTTTTT | CASSPDGTVDREKLFF
TRBJ1-2 | TRBV28 | few | NA | TGTGCCAGCAGTGATGGGCCAGGCCCCCTTCTCTATGGCTACACCTTC | CASSDGPGPLLYGYTF
TRBJ2-7 | TRBV2 | NA | TRBD2 | TGTGCCAGCAGTGGGGGGAAAGGACTAGCGGGACCCTACGAGCAGTACTTC | CASSGGKGLAGPYEQYF
TRBJ2-4 | TRBV28 | NA | TRBD1 | TGTGCCAGCAGTGAGGACAGGGGCCTAGCCAAAAACATTCAGTACTTC | CASSEDRGLAKNIQYF
TRBJ2-4 | TRBV20-1 | few | NA | TGCAGTGCTAGAGAAGTCGGTGCAAACATTCAGTACTTC | CSAREVGANIQYF
TRBJ1-6 | TRBV6-2/TRBV6-3 | many | NA | TGTGCCAGCTCAACGTACCGGGACTCCTATAATTCACCCCTCCACTTT | CASSTYRDSYNSPLHF
TRBJ2-2 | TRBV4-2 | few | TRBD2 | TGTGCCAGCAGCCTATCGCTGGTGGCTAGCGGGCGGAACACCGGGGAGCTGTTTTTT | CASSLSLVASGRNTGELFF
TRBJ2-1 | TRBV12-3/TRBV12-4 | many | NA | TGTGCCAGCAGTGAGGGACAAGGCAATGAGCAGTTCTTC | CASSEGQGNEQFF